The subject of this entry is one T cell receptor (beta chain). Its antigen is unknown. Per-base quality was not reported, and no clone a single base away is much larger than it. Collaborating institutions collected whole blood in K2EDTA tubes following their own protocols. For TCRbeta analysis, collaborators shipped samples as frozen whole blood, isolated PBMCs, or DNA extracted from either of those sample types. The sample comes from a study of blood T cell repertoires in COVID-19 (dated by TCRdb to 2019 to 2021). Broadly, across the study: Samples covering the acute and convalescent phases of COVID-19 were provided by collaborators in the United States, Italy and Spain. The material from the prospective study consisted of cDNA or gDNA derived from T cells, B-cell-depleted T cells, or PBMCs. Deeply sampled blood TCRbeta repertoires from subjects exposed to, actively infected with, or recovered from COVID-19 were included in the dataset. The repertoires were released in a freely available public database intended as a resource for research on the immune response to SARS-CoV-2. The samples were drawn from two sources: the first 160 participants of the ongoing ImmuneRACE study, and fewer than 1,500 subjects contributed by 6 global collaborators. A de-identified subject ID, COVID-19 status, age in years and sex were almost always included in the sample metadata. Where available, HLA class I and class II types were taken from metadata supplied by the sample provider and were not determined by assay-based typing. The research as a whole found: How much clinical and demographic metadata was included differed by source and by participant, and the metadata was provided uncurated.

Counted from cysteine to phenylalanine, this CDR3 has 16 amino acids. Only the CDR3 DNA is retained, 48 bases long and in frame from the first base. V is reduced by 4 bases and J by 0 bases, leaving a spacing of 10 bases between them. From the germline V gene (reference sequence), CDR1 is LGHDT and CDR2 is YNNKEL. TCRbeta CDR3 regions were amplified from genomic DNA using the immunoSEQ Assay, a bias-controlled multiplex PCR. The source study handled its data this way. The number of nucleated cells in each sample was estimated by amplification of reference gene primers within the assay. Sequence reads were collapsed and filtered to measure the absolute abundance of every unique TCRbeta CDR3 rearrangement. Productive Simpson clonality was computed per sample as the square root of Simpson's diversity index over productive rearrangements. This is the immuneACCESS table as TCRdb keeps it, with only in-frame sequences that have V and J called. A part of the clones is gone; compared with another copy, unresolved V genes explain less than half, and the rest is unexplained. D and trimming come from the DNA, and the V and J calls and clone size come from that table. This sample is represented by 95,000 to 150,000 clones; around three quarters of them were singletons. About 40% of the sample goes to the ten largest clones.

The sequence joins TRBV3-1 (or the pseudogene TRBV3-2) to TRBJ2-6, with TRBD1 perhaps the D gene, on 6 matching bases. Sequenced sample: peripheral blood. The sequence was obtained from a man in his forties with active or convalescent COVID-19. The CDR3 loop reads CASSLAGASGANVLTF. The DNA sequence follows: TGTGCCAGCAGCCTAGCAGGGGCCTCTGGGGCCAACGTCCTGACTTTC.